This T cell receptor beta chain is from a study of blood T cells in healthy people across ages. Whole-study findings and limits: Comparison with aged donors showed that long-lived donors had more naive CD4+ cells and higher diversity.

Next came a second PCR, run for about 6 to 11 cycles, which used a sample-barcoded 5' primer along with a J-beta primer mix. In TCRdb, the 5' RACE reads were re-called with MiXCR into one record per CDR3 protein. The top ten clones hold 10% to 15% of a sample with approximately 810,000 distinct CDR3 sequences, roughly 35% of them seen once. Only a few counts were recorded for this clonotype. Antigen specificity is unknown. There were at least 5.5 micrograms of total RNA extracted from every sample. There are 14 residues in the CDR3. Per the germline V gene, CDR1 is SGHTA and CDR2 is FQGNSA. Losses at the gene ends were 1 base for V and 7 bases for J; bases not matched to a gene: 4.

The origin of this receptor is a man aged 18 to 35 in good health. The sequenced sample consisted of blood. This chain uses TRBV7-2 with TRBJ1-2, with 9 bases fitting TRBD1. CDR3 in DNA: TGTGCCAGCAGCTTAGGACAGGGGGTAGTTGGCTACACCTTC. Translating gives CASSLGQGVVGYTF.